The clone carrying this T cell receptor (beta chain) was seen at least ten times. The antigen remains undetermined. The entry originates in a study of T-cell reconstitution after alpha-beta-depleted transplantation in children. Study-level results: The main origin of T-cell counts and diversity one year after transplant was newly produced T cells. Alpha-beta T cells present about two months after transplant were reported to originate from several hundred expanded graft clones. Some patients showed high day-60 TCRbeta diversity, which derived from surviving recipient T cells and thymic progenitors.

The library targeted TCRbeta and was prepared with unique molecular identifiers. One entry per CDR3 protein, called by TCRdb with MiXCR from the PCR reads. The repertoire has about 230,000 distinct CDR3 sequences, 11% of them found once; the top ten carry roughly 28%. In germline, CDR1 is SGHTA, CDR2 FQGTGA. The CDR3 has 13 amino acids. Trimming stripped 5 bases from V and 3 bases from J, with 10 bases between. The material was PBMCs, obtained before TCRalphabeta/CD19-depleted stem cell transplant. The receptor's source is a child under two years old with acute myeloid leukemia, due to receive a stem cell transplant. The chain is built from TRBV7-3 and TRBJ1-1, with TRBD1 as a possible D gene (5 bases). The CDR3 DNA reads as TGTGCCAGCAGCCAACGCAGGGACACTGAAGCTTTCTTT. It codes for CASSQRRDTEAFF. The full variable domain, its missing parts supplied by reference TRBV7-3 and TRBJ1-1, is GAGVSQTPSNKVTEKGKYVELRCDPISGHTALYWYRQSLGQGPEFLIYFQGTGAADDSGLPNDRFFAVRPEGSVSTLKIQRTERGDSAVYLCASSQRRDTEAFFGQGTRLTVV.